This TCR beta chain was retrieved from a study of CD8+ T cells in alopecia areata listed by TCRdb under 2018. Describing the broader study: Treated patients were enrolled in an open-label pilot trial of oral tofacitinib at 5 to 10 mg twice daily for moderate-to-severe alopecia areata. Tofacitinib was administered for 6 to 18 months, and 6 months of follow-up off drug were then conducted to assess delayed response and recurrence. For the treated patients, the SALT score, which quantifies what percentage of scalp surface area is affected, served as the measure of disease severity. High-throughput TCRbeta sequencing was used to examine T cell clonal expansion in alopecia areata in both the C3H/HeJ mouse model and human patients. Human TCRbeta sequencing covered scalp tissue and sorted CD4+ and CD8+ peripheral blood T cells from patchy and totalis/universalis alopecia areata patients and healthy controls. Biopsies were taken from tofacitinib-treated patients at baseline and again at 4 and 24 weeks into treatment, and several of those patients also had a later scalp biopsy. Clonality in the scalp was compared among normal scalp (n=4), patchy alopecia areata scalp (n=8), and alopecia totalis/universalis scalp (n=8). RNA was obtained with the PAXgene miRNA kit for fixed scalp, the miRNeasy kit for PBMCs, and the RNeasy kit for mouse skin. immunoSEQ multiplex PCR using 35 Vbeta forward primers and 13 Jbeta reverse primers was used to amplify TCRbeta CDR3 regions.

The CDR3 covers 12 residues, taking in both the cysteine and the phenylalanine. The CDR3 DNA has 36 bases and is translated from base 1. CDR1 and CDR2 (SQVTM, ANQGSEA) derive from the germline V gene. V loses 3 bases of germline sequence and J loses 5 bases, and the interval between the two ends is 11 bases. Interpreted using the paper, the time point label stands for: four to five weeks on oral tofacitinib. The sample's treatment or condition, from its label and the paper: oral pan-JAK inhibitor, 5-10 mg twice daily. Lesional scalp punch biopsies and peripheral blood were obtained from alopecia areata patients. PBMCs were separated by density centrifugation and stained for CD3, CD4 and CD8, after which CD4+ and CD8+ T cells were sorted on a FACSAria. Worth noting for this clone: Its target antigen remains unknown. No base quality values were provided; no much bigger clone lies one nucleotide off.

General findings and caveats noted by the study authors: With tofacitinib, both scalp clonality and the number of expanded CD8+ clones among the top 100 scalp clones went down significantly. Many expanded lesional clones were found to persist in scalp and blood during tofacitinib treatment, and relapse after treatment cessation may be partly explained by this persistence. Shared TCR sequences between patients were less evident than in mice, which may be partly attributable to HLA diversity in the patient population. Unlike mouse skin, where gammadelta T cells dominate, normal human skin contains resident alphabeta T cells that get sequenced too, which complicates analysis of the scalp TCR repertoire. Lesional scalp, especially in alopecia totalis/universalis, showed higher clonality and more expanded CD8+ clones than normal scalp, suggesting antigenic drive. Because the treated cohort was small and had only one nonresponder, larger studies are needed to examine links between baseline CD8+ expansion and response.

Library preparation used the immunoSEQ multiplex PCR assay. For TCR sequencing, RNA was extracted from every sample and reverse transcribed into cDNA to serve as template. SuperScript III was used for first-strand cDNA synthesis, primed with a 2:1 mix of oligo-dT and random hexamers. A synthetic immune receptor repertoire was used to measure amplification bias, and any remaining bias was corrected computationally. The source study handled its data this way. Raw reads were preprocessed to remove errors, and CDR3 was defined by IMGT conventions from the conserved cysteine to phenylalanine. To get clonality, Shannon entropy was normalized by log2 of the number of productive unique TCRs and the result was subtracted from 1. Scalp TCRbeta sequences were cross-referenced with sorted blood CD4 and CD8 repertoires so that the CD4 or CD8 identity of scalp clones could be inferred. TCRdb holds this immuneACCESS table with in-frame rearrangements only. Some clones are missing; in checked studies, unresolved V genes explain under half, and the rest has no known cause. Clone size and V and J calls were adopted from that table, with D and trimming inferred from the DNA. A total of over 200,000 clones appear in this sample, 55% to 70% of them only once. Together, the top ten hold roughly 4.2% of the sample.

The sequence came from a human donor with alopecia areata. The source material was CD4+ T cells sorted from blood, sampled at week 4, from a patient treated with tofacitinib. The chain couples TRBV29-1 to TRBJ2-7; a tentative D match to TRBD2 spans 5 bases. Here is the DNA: TGCAGCGTTGATACGGGATACCACGAGCAGTACTTC. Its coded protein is CSVDTGYHEQYF.